Below are 13 T cell receptor beta chains sequenced from a single sample in a study of blood T cell repertoires in COVID-19. TCRdb keeps only in-frame clones here, not all; method: immunoSEQ multiplex PCR. The sample includes approximately 300,000 clones, 80% to 95% seen only once; the top ten take roughly 7%. The sequencing input was peripheral blood. The receptors derive from a woman in her twenties or thirties with COVID-19, enrolled during active disease.

The chain is built from TRBV5-1 and TRBJ1-1; D ambiguous. This CDR3 region has 14 residues. The V gene lost 2 bases and the J gene lost 1 base, with 9 bases spanning the gap. Germline CDR1 SGHRS, CDR2 YFSETQ. CDR3 sequence: CASSFRGQNTEAFF. The CDR3 DNA reads as TGCGCCAGCAGCTTCCGGGGTCAGAACACTGAAGCTTTCTTT. Based on the CDR3 plus reference TRBV5-1 and TRBJ1-1, the full variable domain is KAGVTQTPRYLIKTRGQQVTLSCSPISGHRSVSWYQQTPGQGLQFLFEYFSETQRNKGNFPGRFSGRQFSNSRSEMNVSTLELGDSALYLCASSFRGQNTEAFFGQGTRLTVV.

The chain uses TRBV10-1 and TRBJ2-5, with D possibly being TRBD2 (6 bases). The germline CDR1 and CDR2 sequences are WNHNN and SYGVQD (reference sequence). The CDR3 covers 13 residues. V lost 4 bases, J lost 1 base, and 7 bases lay in between. CDR3: CASSGDFQETQYF. The CDR3 DNA sequence: TGCGCCAGCAGTGGGGACTTCCAAGAGACCCAGTACTTC.

This clone was counted only a few times. V and J are TRBV5-8 and TRBJ1-2, with 7 bases matching TRBD1. In germline, CDR1 is SGHTS, CDR2 YDEGEE. The CDR3 is 14 amino acids. With 4 bases clipped from V and 2 bases from J, the junction kept 5 bases outside the gene matches. CDR3 loop: CASSARDSNYGYTF. The CDR3 DNA reads TGTGCCAGCAGCGCCAGGGACAGCAACTATGGCTACACCTTC.

CDR3 protein: CASSLGGGRNQPQHF. In DNA form, the CDR3 reads TGTGCCAGCAGCTTAGGTGGGGGCCGCAATCAGCCCCAGCATTTT. The genes are TRBV7-2 and TRBJ1-5, with D possibly matching TRBD1 (6 bases). Germline CDR1 reads SGHTA; CDR2 reads FQGNSA. Deletions cut 1 base from V and 2 bases from J, with 9 bases between. The CDR3 totals 15 residues.

The chain joins TRBV4-2 to TRBJ2-1, with 8 bases fitting TRBD2. Germline V CDR1 and CDR2: LGHNA, YNFKEQ. The V and J ends lost 0 bases and 7 bases, in that order; junction bases with no gene match: 8. There are 16 residues in the CDR3. The CDR3, as DNA: TGTGCCAGCAGCCAAGAAACTAGCGGACCCATTAATGAGCAGTTCTTC. Encoded protein: CASSQETSGPINEQFF.

The chain carries TRBV7-3 and TRBJ2-1; 9 bases are a match to TRBD2. The length of the CDR3 is 15 residues. From germline, CDR1 is SGHTA and CDR2 FQGTGA. The ends lost 1 base at V and 5 bases at J; junction bases unmatched: 3. CDR3 sequence (DNA): TGTGCCAGCAGCTTAATCGGACTAGCGCACAATGAGCAGTTCTTC. Its protein product is CASSLIGLAHNEQFF.

The rearrangement uses TRBV11-3 and TRBJ1-2, with D possibly matching TRBD1 (6 bases). CDR1 is SGHNT, CDR2 YENEEA, per germline. Deletions cut 4 bases from V and 3 bases from J, with 15 bases between. The CDR3 contains 15 residues. Here the CDR3 DNA reads TGTGCCAGCAGCTCACATTGGGGGCGTGACTATGGCTACACCTTC. Translation: CASSSHWGRDYGYTF.

The V gene is TRBV28, the J gene TRBJ2-3, with 14 positions matching TRBD2. The CDR3 spans 20 residues. Germline CDR1 and CDR2: MDHEN and SYDVKM. J gave up 4 bases and V 1 base, and 13 bases lay outside the gene matches. The CDR3, as DNA: TGTGCCAGCAGTTTATTGGGGGGGACTAGCGGGAGTCGGGGCGCAGATACGCAGTATTTT. It specifies CASSLLGGTSGSRGADTQYF.

The chain combines TRBV11-2 with TRBJ2-1; no definite D call. The CDR3 is 11 residues long. Trimming shortened V by 5 bases and J by 6 bases, and 5 bases separated the two germline ends. Germline CDR1 and CDR2: SGHAT and FQNNGV. The CDR3 region has the DNA TGTGCCAGCAGCCCCGGCAATGAGCAGTTCTTC. As protein: CASSPGNEQFF.

The chain has TRBV19 and TRBJ1-1; D gene uncertain. In germline, CDR1 is LNHDA, CDR2 SQIVND (reference sequence). The CDR3 extends over 13 amino acids. Trimming left V 4 bases short and J 0 bases short, with 6 bases between. The CDR3 nucleotides are TGTGCCAGTAGTAAAGGAGTGAACACTGAAGCTTTCTTT. It translates to CASSKGVNTEAFF.

This chain uses TRBV6-5 with TRBJ1-1; no reliable D call. There are 15 residues in the CDR3. Germline assignment: CDR1 MNHEY and CDR2 SVGAGI. The V end lost 2 bases, the J end lost 11 bases, and 21 bases lay between the germline ends. CDR3 sequence: CASSYGPLGYREAFF. In DNA form, the CDR3 reads TGTGCCAGCAGTTACGGGCCACTAGGATACCGTGAGGCTTTCTTT.

This clone showed up just once. The chain combines TRBV2 with TRBJ2-7, with TRBD1 matching over 9 bases. With V trimmed by 2 bases and J by 5 bases, 10 bases remained unmatched. The CDR3 is 16 amino acids. CDR1 is SNHLY and CDR2 is FYNNEI in the germline V gene. CDR3 DNA sequence: TGTGCCAGCAGTGAACTTGGACAGGGGCCCAGGGACGAGCAGTACTTC. Its protein product is CASSELGQGPRDEQYF.

V and J are TRBV19 and TRBJ2-1; 11 bases are shared with TRBD2. The V gene end was trimmed by 5 bases and the J gene end by 7 bases; junction bases not matched to a gene: 7. CDR1 is LNHDA and CDR2 is SQIVND in the germline V gene (reference sequence). CDR3 size: 15 residues. The CDR3 is CASSSLAGGWNEQFF. In nucleotides, the CDR3 is TGTGCCAGTAGTTCGCTAGCGGGAGGCTGGAATGAGCAGTTCTTC.